This entry lists 25 T cell receptor beta chains sequenced from one sample in a study of regulatory T cells in long-lasting Graves disease. Time point in this sample: newly diagnosed GD, antithyroid drugs for less than 3 months. PBMC-extracted RNA yielded the TCR library. According to the study, TCR beta libraries were built with iRepertoire HTBI primers and CDR3-region Arm-PCR. MiXCR was run by TCRdb on the multiplex PCR reads, yielding one entry per CDR3 protein. The sample has more than 300,000 distinct CDR3 sequences; roughly 17% are singletons. A further study also used this sample, focusing on T cells in Graves' hyperthyroidism and ophthalmopathy.

The sequenced sample was peripheral blood mononuclear cells (PBMCs), obtained at new diagnosis, from a patient treated with antithyroid drugs. The source is a woman between 18 and 29 years old with Graves disease.

This clonotype has at least ten counts. V and J are TRBV4-1 and TRBJ1-4, with D unclear. Germline V gene sequence: CDR1 MGHRA, CDR2 YSYEKL. There are 15 residues in the CDR3. V was trimmed by 0 bases and J by 12 bases, leaving 17 bases between them. The CDR3 is CASSQDQENRFQLFF. The CDR3 coding sequence is TGCGCCAGCAGCCAAGATCAAGAGAATCGGTTCCAACTGTTTTTT.

V usage is TRBV14 and J usage is TRBJ2-6; D is unresolved. CDR3 length: 17 residues. The germline V gene encodes CDR1 SGHDN and CDR2 FVKESK. V was shortened by 4 bases and J by 0 bases, with 13 bases between the two germline ends. CDR3 sequence: CASSPPDGRSGANVLTF. CDR3 nucleotide sequence: TGTGCCAGCAGCCCCCCGGACGGCCGCTCTGGGGCCAACGTCCTGACTTTC.

This clonotype was recorded many times. V and J are TRBV20-1 and TRBJ2-6; 8 nucleotides line up with TRBD2. With V trimmed by 6 bases and J by 7 bases, 11 bases remained unmatched. This CDR3 is 15 amino acids long. CDR1 and CDR2 (germline): DFQATT, SNEGSKA (reference sequence). Here the CDR3 DNA reads TGCAGTGCCTGGGCCGGGAGGGCCTCCGCCAACGTCCTGACTTTC. Amino acid sequence: CSAWAGRASANVLTF.

This clonotype was observed many times. V is TRBV9 and J is TRBJ2-7; D is tentatively TRBD1 or TRBD2 (5 bases each). Trimming shortened V by 3 bases and J by 2 bases, and 12 bases separated the two germline ends. The V gene's germline CDR1 is SGDLS and CDR2 YYNGEE. This CDR3 region has 14 residues. The CDR3 DNA follows: TGTGCCAGCAGCGGGGGGACCGACGCCTACGAGCAGTACTTC. Amino acid sequence: CASSGGTDAYEQYF.

The CDR3 region is CASSEKTGTSGDNEQFF. In DNA form, the CDR3 reads TGTGCCAGCAGTGAAAAGACCGGGACTAGCGGGGATAATGAGCAGTTCTTC. The J gene is TRBJ2-1, the V gene TRBV3-1; TRBD2 matches at 13 bases. Per germline, CDR1 LGHDT and CDR2 YNNKEL (reference sequence). This CDR3 spans 17 amino acids. V lost 6 bases to trimming and J lost 7 bases; unmatched junction nucleotides: 12.

This clonotype has ten or more counts. This CDR3 is CAISESRLRSTSLLSNEQFF. The CDR3 nucleotides read TGTGCCATCAGTGAGTCCAGGCTTCGGTCGACTAGTTTGTTGAGCAATGAGCAGTTCTTC. The chain links TRBV10-3 to TRBJ2-1; the D gene is possibly TRBD2 (6 bases). This CDR3 is built from 20 residues. Germline assignment: CDR1 ENHRY and CDR2 SYGVKD. Trimming took 0 bases from V and 6 from J, leaving 27 bases between them.

This clonotype was seen ten or more times. The V and J genes are TRBV28 and TRBJ2-5; 8 bases match TRBD2. CDR1 and CDR2 from the germline V gene are MDHEN and SYDVKM. The CDR3 length is 15 residues. J gave up 1 base and V 5 bases, and 6 bases lay outside the gene matches. CDR3 residues: CASSAHSGAQETQYF. The CDR3 coding sequence is TGTGCCAGCAGTGCCCATAGCGGGGCCCAAGAGACCCAGTACTTC.

The table lists this clonotype with many counts. The V call is TRBV28, the J call TRBJ2-7; 9 bases line up with TRBD1. CDR1 is MDHEN and CDR2 is SYDVKM in the germline V gene. Trimming took 4 bases from V and 4 from J; bases not matched to a gene: 5. CDR3 length: 14 amino acids. The CDR3, as DNA: TGTGCCAGCAGTTACGGACAGGGGATATACGAGCAGTACTTC. Its translation is CASSYGQGIYEQYF.

This clonotype was found a few times. V gene TRBV6-2 or TRBV6-3 combines with J gene TRBJ2-1; TRBD2 matches 9 bases. Germline V gene lookup returns CDR1 MNHEY and CDR2 SVGEGT. This CDR3 has 17 residues. The V gene end was trimmed by 4 bases and the J gene end by 8 bases; junction bases not matched to a gene: 15. Here the CDR3 DNA reads TGTGCCAGCAGTTTTCCTCTTCGGGCGGGAGGGTTCCATGAGCAGTTCTTC. Its protein product is CASSFPLRAGGFHEQFF.

In this sample, this clonotype turned up a few times. The chain combines TRBV4-2 with TRBJ2-2; 11 positions match TRBD2. The V and J ends lost 1 base and 6 bases, in that order; junction bases with no gene match: 4. Germline V gene lookup returns CDR1 LGHNA and CDR2 YNFKEQ. The CDR3 covers 16 residues. CDR3 nucleotide sequence: TGTGCCAGCAGCCAAGGGGCTAGCGGGGGGTCCGGGGAGCTGTTTTTT. Protein sequence: CASSQGASGGSGELFF.

This clonotype appeared many times. V is TRBV5-1 and J is TRBJ1-2; possibly TRBD1 for D (6 bases). Trimming shortened V by 0 bases and J by 13 bases, and 19 bases separated the two germline ends. The CDR3 length is 14 residues. CDR1 is SGHRS and CDR2 is YFSETQ in the germline V gene. The CDR3 DNA follows: TGCGCCAGCAGCTTGGATCCGGCAGGGGTTGAGGTCACCTTC. Translation gives CASSLDPAGVEVTF.

The chain couples TRBV12-3 or TRBV12-4 to TRBJ2-7; 11 nucleotides line up with TRBD2. J was trimmed by 3 bases and V by 5 bases; bases with no gene match: 9. This CDR3 spans 16 amino acids. The DNA of the CDR3 is TGTGCCAGCAGTCCCCGGGGACTAGCGGCGATCTACGAGCAGTACTTC. This sequence encodes CASSPRGLAAIYEQYF.

Ten or more counts support this clonotype. The chain uses TRBV30 and TRBJ2-3; 9 bases agree with TRBD1. This CDR3 has 15 amino acids. Per the germline V gene, CDR1 is GTSNPN and CDR2 is SVGIG (reference sequence). V lost 1 base, J lost 4 bases, and 6 bases stayed unmatched. The CDR3 DNA sequence: TGTGCCTGGAGTGGGGACAGGGATAGCGCAGATACGCAGTATTTT. Translating it yields CAWSGDRDSADTQYF.

The sample holds many counts of this clonotype. The chain recombines TRBV6-1 with TRBJ2-7; D is unresolved. The CDR3 covers 15 residues. With 6 bases removed from V and 0 bases from J, the gap between germline ends came to 15 bases. Germline V CDR1 and CDR2: MNHNS, SASEGT. CDR3 nucleotides: TGTGCCAGCAGACCTGGGCCAGTATCCTCCTACGAGCAGTACTTC. Its translation: CASRPGPVSSYEQYF.

On this clonotype: This may stem from a read error, because a much larger clone lies one nucleotide away. This rearrangement joins TRBV2 to TRBJ1-1; D remains ambiguous. In germline, CDR1 is SNHLY, CDR2 FYNNEI. This CDR3 comprises 18 residues. Trimming left V 1 base short and J 6 bases short, with 24 bases between. This CDR3 reads CASSEGELNSKPYAEAFF. The CDR3 region has the DNA TGTGCCAGCAGTGAAGGAGAGCTGAACTCGAAACCGTACGCTGAAGCTTTCTTT.

As regards this clonotype: This may be a read error, as it is one base from a much larger clone. The V and J genes are TRBV20-1 and TRBJ2-4; a weak D match, TRBD2 (5 bases). The CDR3 is 15 residues long. Germline CDR1 DFQATT, CDR2 SNEGSKA (reference sequence). In DNA form, the CDR3 reads TGCAGTGCTAGGGAGGCCCCCGTAGCCAAAAACATGCAGTACTTC. Protein sequence: CSAREAPVAKNMQYF.

The chain couples TRBV6-5 to TRBJ1-1; D remains unclear. V was trimmed by 4 bases and J by 8 bases, leaving 14 bases between them. The CDR3 sequence is 13 residues long. From germline, CDR1 is MNHEY and CDR2 SVGAGI. Here the CDR3 DNA reads TGTGCCAGCAGTTCTCAAACCAGCCTCGAAGCTTTCTTT. It is translated as CASSSQTSLEAFF.

The J gene is TRBJ1-2, the V gene TRBV30, with TRBD1 matching over 12 bases. After removal of 5 bases from V and 2 bases from J, the junction contained 6 bases not matched to a gene. Germline V gene sequence: CDR1 GTSNPN, CDR2 SVGIG (reference sequence). The CDR3 contains 15 residues. This CDR3 is CAWGPGQGANYGYTF. Written as DNA, the CDR3 is TGTGCCTGGGGTCCGGGACAGGGGGCGAACTATGGCTACACCTTC.

In its sample, this clonotype was seen many times. V is TRBV18 and J is TRBJ2-7; D possibly uses TRBD1 or TRBD2 (5 bases each). The CDR3 contains 16 residues. CDR1 and CDR2 from the germline V gene are KGHSH and LQKENI. Deletions cut 6 bases from V and 2 bases from J, with 20 bases between. Here the CDR3 DNA reads TGTGCCAGCTCCTCGATCCAGGGAGAAACAACCTACGAGCAGTACTTC. As protein: CASSSIQGETTYEQYF.

Notes on this clonotype: This may be a read error: a much more frequent sequence differs by one nucleotide. The V call is TRBV10-3, the J call TRBJ1-1; 7 positions agree with TRBD1. CDR1 is ENHRY and CDR2 is SYGVKD in the germline V gene. The CDR3 runs 15 residues. CDR3 residues: CAISESGTENTETFF. CDR3 nucleotides: TGTGCCATCAGTGAGTCCGGGACAGAGAACACTGAAACTTTCTTT.

There are many counts of this clonotype. The chain couples TRBV3-1 to TRBJ1-6; D call uncertain. CDR1 and CDR2 from the germline V gene are LGHDT and YNNKEL (reference sequence). Trimming left V 8 bases short and J 6 bases short, with 11 bases between. The CDR3 is 13 residues long. The DNA for the CDR3 is TGTGCCAGCGAGGTCAGCCCTAATTCACCCCTCCACTTT. Translated: CASEVSPNSPLHF.

This clonotype has ten or more counts. The gene calls are TRBV7-9 and TRBJ2-3, with D hard to call. Germline CDR1 SEHNR, CDR2 FQNEAQ (reference sequence). V was trimmed by 7 bases and J by 1 base, leaving 15 bases between them. This CDR3 contains 15 residues. CDR3 DNA: TGTGCCAGCACCTCGGCTCGAGTAGGCACAGATACGCAGTATTTT. This codes for CASTSARVGTDTQYF.

This clonotype was found a few times. It may be a read error: a sequence one base away is much more abundant. The gene calls are TRBV5-8 and TRBJ1-1; TRBD1 agrees at 7 bases. The germline gives CDR1 SGHTS, CDR2 YDEGEE. This CDR3 is 13 amino acids long. With 5 bases clipped from V and 2 bases from J, the junction kept 3 bases outside the gene matches. CDR3 protein: CASRYRGNTEAFF. CDR3 DNA sequence: TGTGCCAGCAGATACAGGGGAAACACTGAAGCTTTCTTT.

This clonotype was detected many times. This chain uses TRBV2 with TRBJ2-5; D unclear. Deletions cut 10 bases from V and 3 bases from J, with 12 bases between. Germline CDR1 reads SNHLY; CDR2 reads FYNNEI. The CDR3 has 12 amino acids. The CDR3: CATRASKETQYF. For the CDR3, the DNA is TGTGCCACGCGAGCGAGTAAAGAGACCCAGTACTTC.

This clonotype was counted at least ten times. This chain uses TRBV7-9 with TRBJ1-1; D gene uncertain. Per germline, CDR1 SEHNR and CDR2 FQNEAQ (reference sequence). The ends were cut back, 4 bases at V and 4 bases at J, with 10 bases in the middle. This CDR3 has 13 residues. CDR3 in amino acids: CASSSTFSTEAFF. Written as DNA, the CDR3 is TGTGCCAGCAGCTCCACATTTTCCACTGAAGCTTTCTTT.